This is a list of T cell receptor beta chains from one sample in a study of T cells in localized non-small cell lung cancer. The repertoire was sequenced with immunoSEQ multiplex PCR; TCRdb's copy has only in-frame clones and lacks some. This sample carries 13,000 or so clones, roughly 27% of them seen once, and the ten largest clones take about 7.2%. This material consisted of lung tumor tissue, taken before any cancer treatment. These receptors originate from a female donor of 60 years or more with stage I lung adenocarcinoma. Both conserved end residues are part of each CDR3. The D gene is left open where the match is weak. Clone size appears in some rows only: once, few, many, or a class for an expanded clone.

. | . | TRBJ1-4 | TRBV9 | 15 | CASSPGDARNEKLFF | TGTGCCAGCAGCCCAGGGGACGCTAGGAATGAAAAACTGTTTTTT
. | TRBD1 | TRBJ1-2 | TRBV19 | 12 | CATRDRGYGYTF | TGTGCCACCCGGGACAGGGGCTATGGCTACACCTTC
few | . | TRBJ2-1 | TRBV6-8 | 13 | CAISGLQGGEQFF | TGTGCCATCAGTGGACTACAGGGTGGTGAGCAGTTCTTC
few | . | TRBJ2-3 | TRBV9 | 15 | CASSVETRSTDTQYF | TGTGCCAGCAGCGTGGAGACTAGATCCACAGATACGCAGTATTTT
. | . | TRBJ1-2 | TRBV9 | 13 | CASKGPSRGGYTF | TGTGCCAGCAAGGGACCTTCTCGAGGGGGCTACACCTTC
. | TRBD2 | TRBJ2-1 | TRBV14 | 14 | CASSQGFGGREQFF | TGTGCCAGCAGCCAAGGCTTTGGCGGGAGGGAGCAGTTCTTC
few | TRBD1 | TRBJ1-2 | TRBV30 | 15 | CAWSVGQALSYGYTF | TGTGCCTGGAGTGTAGGACAGGCGCTTAGCTATGGCTACACCTTC
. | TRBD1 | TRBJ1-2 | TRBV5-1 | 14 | CASSLGSGQGGYTF | TGCGCCAGCAGCTTGGGGTCGGGACAGGGCGGCTACACCTTC
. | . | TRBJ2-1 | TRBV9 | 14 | CASSVEGGLNEQFF | TGTGCCAGCAGCGTAGAGGGGGGTCTAAATGAGCAGTTCTTC
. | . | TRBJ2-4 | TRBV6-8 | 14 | CASREAGWENIQYF | TGTGCCAGCAGGGAGGCCGGTTGGGAAAACATTCAGTACTTC
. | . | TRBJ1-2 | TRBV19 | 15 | CASSTDRLGNYGYTF | TGTGCCAGTAGTACGGACCGCCTTGGGAACTATGGCTACACCTTC
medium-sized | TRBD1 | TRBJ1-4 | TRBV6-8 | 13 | CASSYSDREKLFF | TGTGCCAGCAGTTACTCGGACAGGGAAAAACTGTTTTTT
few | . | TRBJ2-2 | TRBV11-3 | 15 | CASSLEGILTGELFF | TGTGCCAGCAGCTTAGAGGGAATTTTAACCGGGGAGCTGTTTTTT
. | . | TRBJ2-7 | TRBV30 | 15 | CAASPRGRISHEQYF | TGTGCCGCTTCACCCCGGGGACGCATATCCCACGAGCAGTACTTC
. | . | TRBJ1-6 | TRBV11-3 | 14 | CASNLDTPRSPLHF | TGTGCCAGCAACCTCGATACTCCCAGGTCACCCCTCCACTTT
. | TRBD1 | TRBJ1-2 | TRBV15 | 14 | CATSRRQGSYGYTF | TGTGCCACCAGCAGGAGACAGGGGAGCTATGGCTACACCTTC
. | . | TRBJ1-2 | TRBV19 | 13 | CASSDTGPMGYTF | TGTGCCAGTAGCGATACAGGGCCGATGGGCTACACCTTC
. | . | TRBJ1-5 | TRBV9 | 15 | CASSRTALSNQPQHF | TGTGCCAGCAGCCGGACAGCCCTCAGCAATCAGCCCCAGCATTTT
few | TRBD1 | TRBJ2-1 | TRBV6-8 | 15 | CAISDFDRGGNEQFF | TGTGCCATCAGTGACTTCGACAGGGGTGGCAATGAGCAGTTCTTC
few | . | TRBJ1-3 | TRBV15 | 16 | CATSREYREPRNTIYF | TGTGCCACCAGCAGAGAATACAGGGAACCCAGAAACACCATATATTTT
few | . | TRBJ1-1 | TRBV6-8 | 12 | CASRRRGVEAFF | TGTGCCAGTCGCAGGAGGGGAGTCGAAGCTTTCTTT
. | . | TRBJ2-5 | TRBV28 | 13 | CASRPEPQETQYF | TGTGCCAGCAGGCCAGAACCCCAAGAGACCCAGTACTTC
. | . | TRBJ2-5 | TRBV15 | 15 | CATSRPLTGGETQYF | TGTGCCACCAGCAGACCATTGACAGGAGGGGAGACCCAGTACTTC
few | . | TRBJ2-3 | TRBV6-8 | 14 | CASSSAHSTDTQYF | TGTGCCAGCAGTTCTGCCCACTCGACGGATACGCAGTATTTT
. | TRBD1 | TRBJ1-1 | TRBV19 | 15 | CASRTGTGYDTEAFF | TGTGCCAGTCGCACCGGGACAGGGTATGACACTGAAGCTTTCTTT
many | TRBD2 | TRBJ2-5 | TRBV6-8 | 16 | CASSEVGGGPQETQYF | TGTGCCAGCAGTGAGGTTGGGGGAGGGCCTCAAGAGACCCAGTACTTC
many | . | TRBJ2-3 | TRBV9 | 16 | CASSVGGNSRTDTQYF | TGTGCCAGCAGCGTAGGGGGGAACAGCCGCACAGATACGCAGTATTTT
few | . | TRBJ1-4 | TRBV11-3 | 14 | CASSAVRDVEKLFF | TGTGCCAGCAGCGCCGTGAGGGACGTTGAAAAACTGTTTTTT
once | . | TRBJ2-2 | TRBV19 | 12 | CASRGPTGELFF | TGTGCCAGTAGGGGGCCCACCGGGGAGCTGTTTTTT